The 15 T cell receptor beta chains reported below all come from one sample, sequenced in a study of blood T cell repertoires in COVID-19. Clones were read by immunoSEQ multiplex PCR, and TCRdb kept only the in-frame ones, dropping some. Counted here are about 190,000 clones, about 88% occurring once; the ten biggest clones make up approximately 1.1%. The specimen sequenced was peripheral blood. Every receptor here comes from a man in his thirties or forties with acute or convalescent COVID-19.

The chain uses TRBV27 and TRBJ2-7; D unclear. Germline loops: CDR1 MNHEY, CDR2 SMNVEV (reference sequence). The CDR3 length is 13 residues. The V end was cut by 6 bases, the J end by 0 bases, with 9 bases between. As DNA, the CDR3 is TGTGCCAGCAGCCCTAAGAGCTCCTACGAGCAGTACTTC. It is translated as CASSPKSSYEQYF.

V usage is TRBV11-2 and J usage is TRBJ1-3; TRBD1 matches 8 bases. The CDR3 covers 17 residues. The germline CDR1 and CDR2 sequences are SGHAT and FQNNGV. Trimming cost V 5 bases and J 0 bases; bases outside gene matches: 9. The chain's CDR3 is CASSRTGRDYSGNTIYF. The CDR3 DNA reads as TGTGCCAGCAGCCGGACAGGGAGAGATTACTCTGGAAACACCATATATTTT.

The chain recombines TRBV6-5 with TRBJ1-2, with 8 bases aligning to TRBD1. Germline CDR1 and CDR2: MNHEY and SVGAGI. The CDR3 extends over 14 amino acids. V lost 8 bases to trimming and J lost 4 bases; unmatched junction nucleotides: 9. CDR3 in amino acids: CASGQGRGLYGYTF. The DNA for the CDR3 is TGTGCCAGCGGACAGGGCAGGGGGCTCTATGGCTACACCTTC.

The chain employs TRBV2 and TRBJ1-1; D call uncertain. Germline CDR1 and CDR2: SNHLY and FYNNEI. Trimming removed 7 bases from V and 3 bases from J, with 21 bases in between. CDR3 size: 16 residues. The CDR3 bases are TGTGCCAGCACCGAGCCGGGAGCGAAAAGGGACACTGAAGCTTTCTTT. Its protein product is CASTEPGAKRDTEAFF. The entire variable domain, with the rest obtained from reference TRBV2 and TRBJ1-1, is as follows: EPEVTQTPSHQVTQMGQEVILRCVPISNHLYFYWYRQILGQKVEFLVSFYNNEISEKSEIFDDQFSVERPDGSNFTLKIRSTKLEDSAMYFCASTEPGAKRDTEAFFGQGTRLTVV.

The chain has TRBV5-6 and TRBJ2-7; weak D call: TRBD1 (5 bases). Germline lookup yields CDR1 SGHDT and CDR2 YYEEEE. This CDR3 contains 17 residues. V lost 6 bases and J lost 0, with 22 bases in between. In nucleotides, the CDR3 is TGTGCCAGCATCAAATGGGCAGCGCAGGGTCGCTCCTACGAGCAGTACTTC. This encodes CASIKWAAQGRSYEQYF.

The chain carries TRBV15 and TRBJ2-5, with 10 positions matching TRBD2. Germline values: CDR1 LNHNV, CDR2 YYDKDF (reference sequence). CDR3 length equals 13 residues. V shed 8 bases and J 9 bases; nucleotides not matched to a gene: 9. The chain's CDR3 is CATGGRAGGPQYF. Written as DNA, the CDR3 is TGTGCCACCGGAGGGAGAGCGGGAGGGCCCCAGTACTTC.

The DNA of the CDR3 is TGTGCCAGCTCACCCTACGACACAGATACGCAGTATTTT. This codes for CASSPYDTDTQYF. This sequence joins TRBV18 and TRBJ2-3; D is unresolved. This CDR3 has 13 amino acids. Trimming stripped 3 bases from V and 2 bases from J, with 6 bases between. CDR1 and CDR2 from the germline V gene are KGHSH and LQKENI.

This chain connects TRBV5-8 to TRBJ1-1, with 8 bases fitting TRBD1. CDR1 is SGHTS and CDR2 is YDEGEE in the germline V gene. The CDR3 sequence is 15 residues long. The V segment lost 4 bases and the J segment 5 bases; nucleotides outside the gene matches: 10. The CDR3 DNA follows: TGTGCCAGCAGCCCGGGGACAGGCGGGCGTACTGAAGCTTTCTTT. Translating gives CASSPGTGGRTEAFF.

The chain joins TRBV7-9 to TRBJ1-4; D gene ambiguous. CDR3 length: 12 residues. Trimming took 2 bases from V and 8 from J, leaving 6 bases between them. In germline, CDR1 is SEHNR, CDR2 FQNEAQ (reference sequence). CDR3 nucleotides: TGTGCCAGCAGCTTACACGGGGAAAAACTGTTTTTT. Its translation is CASSLHGEKLFF. The whole variable domain, filled in from reference TRBV7-9 and TRBJ1-4, reads DTGVSQNPRHKITKRGQNVTFRCDPISEHNRLYWYRQTLGQGPEFLTYFQNEAQLEKSRLLSDRFSAERPKGSFSTLEIQRTEQGDSAMYLCASSLHGEKLFFGSGTQLSVL.

The rearrangement uses TRBV28 and TRBJ2-3, with TRBD1 matching over 9 bases. From germline, CDR1 is MDHEN and CDR2 SYDVKM. This CDR3 spans 14 amino acids. Trimming took 7 bases from V and 4 from J; bases not matched to a gene: 6. The CDR3 DNA sequence: TGTGCCAGCACCCCGGACAGGGGACCAGATACGCAGTATTTT. It yields the protein CASTPDRGPDTQYF.

The chain recombines TRBV7-9 with TRBJ1-2, with D unclear. V lost 1 base, J lost 8 bases, and 8 bases lay in between. Germline CDR1 SEHNR, CDR2 FQNEAQ (reference sequence). CDR3 length equals 12 residues. CDR3: CASSLEEWGYTF. The CDR3 nucleotides are TGTGCCAGCAGCTTAGAGGAGTGGGGCTACACCTTC.

The chain's CDR3 is CASSESIGRSYEQYF. As DNA, the CDR3 is TGTGCCAGCAGTGAATCTATTGGCAGGTCCTACGAGCAGTACTTC. This chain connects TRBV6-1 to TRBJ2-7; no clear D gene. The CDR3 contains 15 residues. V shed 2 bases and J shed 1 base, with 12 bases lying between them. Germline CDR1 is MNHNS and CDR2 is SASEGT.

This clone came up once. CDR3 DNA: TGTGCCAGCAGCGCCCTTGGACAGCTTAGTTTGGGCGAAAAACTGTTTTTT. It translates to CASSALGQLSLGEKLFF. The gene calls are TRBV9 and TRBJ1-4, with D perhaps matching TRBD1 (6 bases). Germline CDR1 and CDR2: SGDLS and YYNGEE. The V end lost 3 bases, the J end lost 8 bases, and 23 bases lay between the germline ends. The CDR3 runs 17 residues.

About this clone itself: The same CDR3 arises from other DNA sequences in this sample as well. The chain has TRBV11-2 and TRBJ2-7, with TRBD1 identical over 12 bases. CDR1 is SGHAT and CDR2 is FQNNGV in the germline V gene. The CDR3 sequence is 14 residues long. Trimming took 3 bases from V and 7 from J; bases not matched to a gene: 4. The CDR3 DNA sequence: TGTGCCAGCAGCTTGGGACAGGGGGCCGGTGAGCAGTACTTC. Translating gives CASSLGQGAGEQYF.

The genes are TRBV19 and TRBJ1-5; D gene uncertain. CDR3 length: 14 amino acids. The germline V gene encodes CDR1 LNHDA and CDR2 SQIVND (reference sequence). The V end lost 10 bases, the J end lost 6 bases, and 19 bases lay between the germline ends. This CDR3 is CATTEAGRSQPQHF. The CDR3 nucleotides read TGTGCCACCACCGAGGCGGGTAGGAGTCAGCCCCAGCATTTT.